This T cell receptor beta chain was recorded in a study of cytomegalovirus exposure and HLA in healthy donors. Study-wide background: Earlier, 110 million or so unique TCR beta sequences were recovered from roughly 170 million T cells by an analysis. Drawn from HLA-typed donors, about 85 million unique TCRs were held in an early data release.

The PCR made use of 60 Vbeta and 13 Jbeta primers. Method: immunoSEQ multiplex PCR; TCRdb's copy keeps in-frame clones and lacks some. The table shows fewer than 80,000 clones, with about 65% occurring only once. This clone turned up a few times. Antigen unknown. Other DNA sequences in this specimen translate into the identical CDR3. Findings of the study overall: The productive fraction for most TCR beta V segments was about 90% or about 30% in an earlier analysis. A later analysis linked a missense DCLRE1C variant to TCR beta V- and J-gene trimming.

CDR1 is SGHRS and CDR2 is YFSETQ in the germline V gene. Unmatched junction bases numbered 9, after V lost 3 bases and J lost 8 bases. The CDR3 contains 15 residues. The sequenced sample consisted of PBMCs. V usage is TRBV5-1 and J usage is TRBJ2-1; 9 positions agree with TRBD2. The sequence was obtained from a man in his fifties or sixties in good health and CMV-seropositive. CDR3 residues: CASSSRLAGGDEQFF. The DNA of the CDR3 is TGCGCCAGCAGCTCCAGACTCGCGGGAGGGGATGAGCAGTTCTTC.